The TCR beta chain under discussion was sequenced for a study of T cell responses to AZD1222 COVID-19 vaccine. Profiling relied on immunoSEQ multiplex PCR, and the TCRdb table lists in-frame clones only, not all of them. The sample lists approximately 200,000 clones; roughly 92% were seen once. CDR1 and CDR2 from the germline V gene are SEHNR and FQNEAQ (reference sequence). Trimming took 5 bases from V and 5 from J, leaving 12 bases between them. There are 13 residues in the CDR3. The receptor was isolated from an adult who received the AZD1222 COVID-19 vaccine. This rearrangement joins TRBV7-9 to TRBJ1-1; possible D gene TRBD1, 5 bases. Specimen: peripheral blood, collected 28 days after the second AZD1222 dose. The CDR3 protein is CASSRQTVTEAFF. CDR3 bases: TGTGCCAGCAGCCGACAGACAGTTACTGAAGCTTTCTTT.